A selection of T cell receptor beta chains follows, all from one sample in a study of blood T cell repertoires in COVID-19. TCRdb keeps only in-frame clones here, not all; method: immunoSEQ multiplex PCR. The sample records 30,000 to 40,000 clones, approximately 85% being singletons. Input material: peripheral blood. These receptors originate from a man in his sixties with active or convalescent COVID-19. The CDR3 runs from the conserved cysteine through the conserved F or W. A D gene is named only where the DNA matches it firmly. Clone size is given for some rows only: seen once, a few or many times, or a class if the clone is expanded.

V gene: TRBV3-1/TRBV3-2
clone size: NA
J gene: TRBJ2-6
D gene: NA
CDR3 DNA: TGTGCCAGCAGCCAGGCAGGACACGCTGGGGCCAACGTCCTGACTTTC
CDR3 protein: CASSQAGHAGANVLTF

V gene: TRBV12-3/TRBV12-4
clone size: NA
J gene: TRBJ2-5
D gene: NA
CDR3 DNA: TGTGCCAGCAGTTTCAGAGAGACCCAGTACTTC
CDR3 protein: CASSFRETQYF

V gene: TRBV28
clone size: NA
J gene: TRBJ1-1
D gene: TRBD1
CDR3 DNA: TGTGCCAGCAGGGCGGGAGACAGGGGAGCTTTCTTT
CDR3 protein: CASRAGDRGAFF

V gene: TRBV18
clone size: NA
J gene: TRBJ1-6
D gene: NA
CDR3 DNA: TGTGCCAGCTCACCAGAGCATTCACCCCTCCACTTT
CDR3 protein: CASSPEHSPLHF

V gene: TRBV7-9
clone size: NA
J gene: TRBJ1-2
D gene: NA
CDR3 DNA: TGTGCCAGCAGCTTAGGGCAGGGCTACACCTTC
CDR3 protein: CASSLGQGYTF

V gene: TRBV2
clone size: NA
J gene: TRBJ2-5
D gene: NA
CDR3 DNA: TGTGCCAGCAGTCCTTTGACAGGAACCGAGACCCAGTACTTC
CDR3 protein: CASSPLTGTETQYF

V gene: TRBV11-2
clone size: many
J gene: TRBJ2-3
D gene: NA
CDR3 DNA: TGTGCCAGCAGCTTAGGGGTCGGACTCAACACAGATACGCAGTATTTT
CDR3 protein: CASSLGVGLNTDTQYF

V gene: TRBV25-1
clone size: NA
J gene: TRBJ1-4
D gene: NA
CDR3 DNA: TGTGCCAGCAGTCACGCCGGCGTGGGGGCCAATGAAAAACTGTTTTTT
CDR3 protein: CASSHAGVGANEKLFF

V gene: TRBV10-2
clone size: NA
J gene: TRBJ2-1
D gene: NA
CDR3 DNA: TGCGCCAGCAGCGGGAGGGGGCCGGCAGATATCAATGAGCAGTTCTTC
CDR3 protein: CASSGRGPADINEQFF

V gene: TRBV6-2/TRBV6-3
clone size: NA
J gene: TRBJ1-3
D gene: NA
CDR3 DNA: TGTGCCAGCAGCCGAGGACAGTACTCTGGAAACACCATATATTTT
CDR3 protein: CASSRGQYSGNTIYF

V gene: TRBV5-1
clone size: few
J gene: TRBJ2-3
D gene: TRBD2
CDR3 DNA: TGCGCCAGCAGGTTAGCGGGATTGATTACAGATACGCAGTATTTT
CDR3 protein: CASRLAGLITDTQYF

V gene: TRBV2
clone size: NA
J gene: TRBJ1-2
D gene: NA
CDR3 DNA: TGTGCCAGCACCAGGGATTATGGCTACACCTTC
CDR3 protein: CASTRDYGYTF

V gene: TRBV12-3/TRBV12-4
clone size: NA
J gene: TRBJ2-5
D gene: TRBD1
CDR3 DNA: TGTGCCAGCAGTAAGACAGGGGGCGAGACCCAGTACTTC
CDR3 protein: CASSKTGGETQYF

V gene: TRBV5-1
clone size: NA
J gene: TRBJ2-5
D gene: TRBD1
CDR3 DNA: TGCGCCAGCCGGGACAGACAAGAGACCCAGTACTTC
CDR3 protein: CASRDRQETQYF

V gene: TRBV9
clone size: NA
J gene: TRBJ1-4
D gene: TRBD1
CDR3 DNA: TGTGCCAGCAGCGGAGGCCGGACAGGACTTGAGGAAAAACTGTTTTTT
CDR3 protein: CASSGGRTGLEEKLFF

V gene: TRBV7-9
clone size: few
J gene: TRBJ1-6
D gene: NA
CDR3 DNA: TGTGCCAGCAGCCCAGCGGGACTATATTCACCCCTCCACTTT
CDR3 protein: CASSPAGLYSPLHF

V gene: TRBV7-8
clone size: NA
J gene: TRBJ2-1
D gene: TRBD1
CDR3 DNA: TGTGCCAGCAGCTCCGGGACAGGGTTCAATAATGAGCAGTTCTTC
CDR3 protein: CASSSGTGFNNEQFF

V gene: TRBV14
clone size: NA
J gene: TRBJ2-5
D gene: TRBD1
CDR3 DNA: TGTGCCAGCAGCCTCCTCCGGGACAGGGGGTTGGAGACCCAGTACTTC
CDR3 protein: CASSLLRDRGLETQYF

V gene: TRBV5-1
clone size: NA
J gene: TRBJ1-5
D gene: NA
CDR3 DNA: TGCGCCAGCAGCTTGGATAGTGGTCAGCCCCAGCATTTT
CDR3 protein: CASSLDSGQPQHF

V gene: TRBV7-2
clone size: NA
J gene: TRBJ2-2
D gene: NA
CDR3 DNA: TGTGCCAGCAGCTCCGGGGTAGCTAGCTTTCTCACCGGGGAGCTGTTTTTT
CDR3 protein: CASSSGVASFLTGELFF

V gene: TRBV9
clone size: NA
J gene: TRBJ1-1
D gene: NA
CDR3 DNA: TGTGCCAGCAGCGGTACTGGGCGAGCTGAAGCTTTCTTT
CDR3 protein: CASSGTGRAEAFF

V gene: TRBV5-6
clone size: NA
J gene: TRBJ1-4
D gene: NA
CDR3 DNA: TGTGCCAGCAGCTTGGGTACGGGGGGTAATGAAAAACTGTTTTTT
CDR3 protein: CASSLGTGGNEKLFF

V gene: TRBV5-8
clone size: NA
J gene: TRBJ2-3
D gene: TRBD2
CDR3 DNA: TGTGCCAGCAGCGACCCCAGGACTAGCAGCACAGATACGCAGTATTTT
CDR3 protein: CASSDPRTSSTDTQYF

V gene: TRBV5-5
clone size: NA
J gene: TRBJ1-6
D gene: NA
CDR3 DNA: TGTGCCAGCAGCTTGAACGGGTTGAATTCACCCCTCCACTTT
CDR3 protein: CASSLNGLNSPLHF

V gene: TRBV3-1/TRBV3-2
clone size: NA
J gene: TRBJ1-2
D gene: NA
CDR3 DNA: TGTGCCAGCAGCCAAATTTGGCAGTCTGGTGGCTACACCTTC
CDR3 protein: CASSQIWQSGGYTF

V gene: TRBV2
clone size: NA
J gene: TRBJ1-2
D gene: NA
CDR3 DNA: TGTGCCAGTGCGACCGGGGTTGGCTACACCTTC
CDR3 protein: CASATGVGYTF

V gene: TRBV6-1
clone size: once
J gene: TRBJ2-1
D gene: NA
CDR3 DNA: TGTGCCAGCAGTGAAGCGTTATTCCCCGCCAATCAGGCCTACAATGAGCAGTTCTTC
CDR3 protein: CASSEALFPANQAYNEQFF

V gene: TRBV14
clone size: NA
J gene: TRBJ1-4
D gene: NA
CDR3 DNA: TGTGCCAGCAGCCCAAAGCTCGCAACTAATGAAAAACTGTTTTTT
CDR3 protein: CASSPKLATNEKLFF

V gene: TRBV14
clone size: once
J gene: TRBJ1-6
D gene: NA
CDR3 DNA: TGTGCCAGCAGCCACAGATCCTATAATTCACCCCTCCACTTT
CDR3 protein: CASSHRSYNSPLHF

V gene: TRBV6-5
clone size: NA
J gene: TRBJ1-5
D gene: NA
CDR3 DNA: TGTGCCAGCAGTCGGGACAACAGCAATCAGCCCCAGCATTTT
CDR3 protein: CASSRDNSNQPQHF

V gene: TRBV9
clone size: NA
J gene: TRBJ1-1
D gene: TRBD1
CDR3 DNA: TGTGCCAGCAGCTTTGCCCCAGGGGGCGAAGCTTTCTTT
CDR3 protein: CASSFAPGGEAFF

V gene: TRBV2
clone size: NA
J gene: TRBJ1-2
D gene: TRBD1
CDR3 DNA: TGTGCCAGCAATCAACAGGGGAACTATGGCTACACCTTC
CDR3 protein: CASNQQGNYGYTF

V gene: TRBV5-4
clone size: once
J gene: TRBJ1-2
D gene: TRBD1
CDR3 DNA: TGTGCCAGCAGCGGGGACAGGGAGGGACTCACCTTC
CDR3 protein: CASSGDREGLTF

V gene: TRBV11-2
clone size: NA
J gene: TRBJ2-1
D gene: NA
CDR3 DNA: TGTGCCAGCAGCTTAGATAATTCCTATCAGTTCTTC
CDR3 protein: CASSLDNSYQFF

V gene: TRBV7-2
clone size: NA
J gene: TRBJ1-2
D gene: TRBD1
CDR3 DNA: TGTGCCAGCAGCTTAGAGGGGGCTGGGGGCTACACCTTC
CDR3 protein: CASSLEGAGGYTF

V gene: TRBV2
clone size: NA
J gene: TRBJ2-2
D gene: NA
CDR3 DNA: TGTGCCAGCAGCCTGGAGAGCTGGGACACCGGGGAGCTGTTTTTT
CDR3 protein: CASSLESWDTGELFF

V gene: TRBV27
clone size: NA
J gene: TRBJ2-6
D gene: TRBD1
CDR3 DNA: TGTGCCAGCAGTTTTAGGGGACAGATCTCTGGGGCCAACGTCCTGACTTTC
CDR3 protein: CASSFRGQISGANVLTF

V gene: TRBV11-2
clone size: NA
J gene: TRBJ2-1
D gene: TRBD1
CDR3 DNA: TGTGCCAGCAGCTCAGGACAGGGGGCATACAATGAGCAGTTCTTC
CDR3 protein: CASSSGQGAYNEQFF

V gene: TRBV27
clone size: NA
J gene: TRBJ2-4
D gene: TRBD1
CDR3 DNA: TGTGCCAGCAGCGCGACAGGGGGAAACATTCAGTACTTC
CDR3 protein: CASSATGGNIQYF

V gene: TRBV4-1
clone size: NA
J gene: TRBJ1-4
D gene: TRBD1
CDR3 DNA: TGCGCCAGCAGCCGGGCTCTCGGGGACAGGGGCGTCGATGAAAAACTGTTTTTT
CDR3 protein: CASSRALGDRGVDEKLFF

V gene: TRBV6-1
clone size: NA
J gene: TRBJ2-5
D gene: NA
CDR3 DNA: TGTGCCAGCAGTGAAGGGCAGGGTGAGCAAGAGACCCAGTACTTC
CDR3 protein: CASSEGQGEQETQYF

V gene: TRBV6-6
clone size: NA
J gene: TRBJ2-6
D gene: TRBD1
CDR3 DNA: TGTGCCAGCAGTCTCGTGGCCCCGGACAGGGCTGGGGCCAACGTCCTGACTTTC
CDR3 protein: CASSLVAPDRAGANVLTF

V gene: TRBV5-1
clone size: NA
J gene: TRBJ2-5
D gene: NA
CDR3 DNA: TGCGCCAGCAGCTTGGCCAAAGGTAGGGGCGAGACCCAGTACTTC
CDR3 protein: CASSLAKGRGETQYF

V gene: TRBV19
clone size: NA
J gene: TRBJ2-5
D gene: NA
CDR3 DNA: TGTGCCAGTAGCGATACGGGCCCCCGGGGGACCCAGTACTTC
CDR3 protein: CASSDTGPRGTQYF

V gene: TRBV7-8
clone size: few
J gene: TRBJ1-6
D gene: NA
CDR3 DNA: TGTGCCAGCAGCCCTGGACAGTCCAATTCACCCCTCCACTTT
CDR3 protein: CASSPGQSNSPLHF

V gene: TRBV12-3/TRBV12-4
clone size: NA
J gene: TRBJ1-2
D gene: NA
CDR3 DNA: TGTGCCAGCAGTAACACAGAGAACTATGGCTACACCTTC
CDR3 protein: CASSNTENYGYTF

V gene: TRBV3-1/TRBV3-2
clone size: NA
J gene: TRBJ1-5
D gene: NA
CDR3 DNA: TGTGCCAGCAGCCAACATGACAGGCCTAATCAGCCCCAGCATTTT
CDR3 protein: CASSQHDRPNQPQHF

V gene: TRBV12-3/TRBV12-4
clone size: NA
J gene: TRBJ2-5
D gene: TRBD1
CDR3 DNA: TGTGCCAGCAGGCCGGGACAGTCGACCCAGTACTTC
CDR3 protein: CASRPGQSTQYF

V gene: TRBV28
clone size: NA
J gene: TRBJ1-1
D gene: TRBD1
CDR3 DNA: TGTGCCAGCAGGGTACAGGGGGTAACTGAAGCTTTCTTT
CDR3 protein: CASRVQGVTEAFF

V gene: TRBV6-1
clone size: NA
J gene: TRBJ1-5
D gene: NA
CDR3 DNA: TGTGCCAGCAGTGAAGGTCGGGCCCAGCATTTT
CDR3 protein: CASSEGRAQHF

V gene: TRBV5-1
clone size: NA
J gene: TRBJ2-1
D gene: NA
CDR3 DNA: TGCGCCAGCAGCTTGGGGTGGCGGTCCTCCTACAATGAGCAGTTCTTC
CDR3 protein: CASSLGWRSSYNEQFF

V gene: TRBV2
clone size: NA
J gene: TRBJ1-5
D gene: TRBD1
CDR3 DNA: TGTGCCAGCAGCCACGGAGAGGGACAGAACAATCAGCCCCAGCATTTT
CDR3 protein: CASSHGEGQNNQPQHF

V gene: TRBV10-2
clone size: NA
J gene: TRBJ1-6
D gene: NA
CDR3 DNA: TGCGCCAGCTGTCAGGGGAATTCACCCCTCCACTTT
CDR3 protein: CASCQGNSPLHF

V gene: TRBV5-5
clone size: NA
J gene: TRBJ1-1
D gene: NA
CDR3 DNA: TGTGCCAGCAGCTTGGTTCCCCCAGAGTCCTATCGGACTGGGACTGAAGCTTTCTTT
CDR3 protein: CASSLVPPESYRTGTEAFF

V gene: TRBV5-1
clone size: NA
J gene: TRBJ2-1
D gene: TRBD2
CDR3 DNA: TGCGCCAGCAGCCCCGGGACTAGCGGTAATGAGCAGTTCTTC
CDR3 protein: CASSPGTSGNEQFF

V gene: TRBV28
clone size: NA
J gene: TRBJ1-1
D gene: TRBD1
CDR3 DNA: TGTGCCAGCCCTCCTAGGGACAGGGTTCGTCCGGTAACTGAAGCTTTCTTT
CDR3 protein: CASPPRDRVRPVTEAFF

V gene: TRBV5-4
clone size: NA
J gene: TRBJ1-2
D gene: TRBD1
CDR3 DNA: TGTGCCAGCAGCATGGAAAACAGGGGGGAAGGCTACACCTTC
CDR3 protein: CASSMENRGEGYTF

V gene: TRBV3-1/TRBV3-2
clone size: few
J gene: TRBJ2-1
D gene: NA
CDR3 DNA: TGTGCCAGCAGCCAAGACAGGGCCAATGAGCAGTTCTTC
CDR3 protein: CASSQDRANEQFF

V gene: TRBV4-2
clone size: NA
J gene: TRBJ2-3
D gene: NA
CDR3 DNA: TGTGCCAGCAGCCAAGTTGACTCCGACACAGATACGCAGTATTTT
CDR3 protein: CASSQVDSDTDTQYF